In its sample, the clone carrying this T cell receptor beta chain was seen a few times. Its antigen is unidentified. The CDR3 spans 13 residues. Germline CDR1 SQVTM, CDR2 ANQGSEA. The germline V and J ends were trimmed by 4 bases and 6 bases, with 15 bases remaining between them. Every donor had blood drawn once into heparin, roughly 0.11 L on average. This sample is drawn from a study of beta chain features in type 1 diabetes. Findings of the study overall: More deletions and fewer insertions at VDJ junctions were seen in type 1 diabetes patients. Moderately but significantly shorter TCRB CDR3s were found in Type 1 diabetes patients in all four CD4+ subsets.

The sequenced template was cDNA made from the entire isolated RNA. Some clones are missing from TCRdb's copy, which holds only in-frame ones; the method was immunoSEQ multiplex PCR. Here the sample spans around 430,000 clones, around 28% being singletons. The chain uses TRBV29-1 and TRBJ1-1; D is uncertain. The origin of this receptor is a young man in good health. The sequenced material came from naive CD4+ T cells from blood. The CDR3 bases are TGCAGCGTTGGCGGCAGAGAAACGCCTGAAGCTTTCTTT. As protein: CSVGGRETPEAFF. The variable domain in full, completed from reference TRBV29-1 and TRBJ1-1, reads SAVISQKPSRDICQRGTSLTIQCQVDSQVTMMFWYRQQPGQSLTLIATANQGSEATYESGFVIDKFPISRPNLTFSTLTVSNMSPEDSSIYLCSVGGRETPEAFFGQGTRLTVV.